Below, 15 T cell receptor beta chains from the same sample are listed, as sequenced in a study of T cells after yellow fever vaccination. TCRdb called the 5' RACE reads again in MiXCR, with one record for every CDR3 protein. This sample has 200,000 to 250,000 distinct CDR3 sequences, with about 3% found just once. The starting material was CD4+ T cells sorted from PBMCs, obtained 10 days after the yellow fever booster vaccination. The receptors originated from a man younger than 35 who received the YFV17D yellow fever vaccine.

This clonotype was seen only a few times. J is TRBJ2-5 and V is TRBV5-1; weak D call: TRBD2 (5 bases). Deletions cut 1 base from V and 5 bases from J, with 12 bases between. The CDR3 is 14 amino acids. From germline, CDR1 is SGHRS and CDR2 YFSETQ. The CDR3 DNA follows: TGCGCCAGCAGCTTGACGTCCCAGCGGGAGACCCAGTACTTC. Amino acid sequence: CASSLTSQRETQYF.

This clonotype was counted once. Possible read error: a much larger clone is one base away. This rearrangement joins TRBV5-5 to TRBJ2-2, with D perhaps given as TRBD1 or TRBD2 (6 bases each). CDR1 is SGHKS, CDR2 YYEKEE, per germline (reference sequence). The CDR3 spans 12 residues. CDR3 residues: CASSPGGGVLFF. The CDR3 coding sequence is TGTGCCAGCAGCCCCGGGGGCGGGGTGCTGTTTTTT.

The table lists this clonotype with a few counts. This chain uses TRBV12-3 or TRBV12-4 with TRBJ1-2; 9 bases are a match to TRBD1. The CDR3 has 13 amino acids. J was trimmed by 8 bases and V by 5 bases; bases with no gene match: 6. In DNA, the CDR3 is TGTGCCAGCAGTCGACAGGGGGTAAGCGGCTACACCTTC. Amino acids: CASSRQGVSGYTF.

This clonotype was found a few times. CDR3 sequence: CSARWGSGGYNEQFF. The CDR3 bases are TGCAGTGCCAGATGGGGGAGTGGTGGCTACAATGAGCAGTTCTTC. This chain uses TRBV20-1 with TRBJ2-1; D assignment may be TRBD1 or TRBD2 (5 bases each). Germline V gene data show CDR1 as DFQATT and CDR2 as SNEGSKA (reference sequence). The CDR3 is made up of 15 amino acids. V lost 6 bases and J 3 bases, leaving 18 bases between the germline ends.

There are a few counts of this clonotype. V gene TRBV5-4 combines with J gene TRBJ2-1; 13 nucleotides match TRBD2. The V gene's germline CDR1 is SGHNT and CDR2 YYREEE (reference sequence). The CDR3 consists of 17 residues. With 3 bases clipped from V and 9 bases from J, the junction kept 12 bases outside the gene matches. The CDR3 region has the DNA TGTGCCAGCAGCTCCGGGACTAGCGGGGAACGATCTGCTGAGCAGTTCTTC. Protein sequence: CASSSGTSGERSAEQFF.

This clonotype was detected ten times or more. The V and J genes are TRBV2 and TRBJ2-5; TRBD2 matches at 7 bases. The CDR3 has 13 amino acids. CDR1 is SNHLY and CDR2 is FYNNEI in the germline V gene. With 7 bases clipped from V and 0 bases from J, the junction kept 2 bases outside the gene matches. The CDR3 sequence is CASNGGYQETQYF. The CDR3 coding sequence is TGTGCCAGCAACGGGGGGTACCAAGAGACCCAGTACTTC.

This clonotype appeared a few times. The chain recombines TRBV4-1 with TRBJ1-6, with D maybe TRBD1 (5 bases). Trimming removed 0 bases at V and 8 bases at J, with 14 bases between. The length of the CDR3 is 16 residues. The V gene's germline CDR1 is MGHRA and CDR2 YSYEKL. CDR3 nucleotide sequence: TGCGCCAGCAGCCAAGATCCCCGGGGCCCGTATTCACCCCTCCACTTT. Translated, it gives CASSQDPRGPYSPLHF.

The J gene is TRBJ2-3, the V gene TRBV30, with D perhaps matching TRBD2 (5 bases). Germline loops: CDR1 GTSNPN, CDR2 SVGIG (reference sequence). This CDR3 is 15 amino acids long. Trimming pared 0 bases from V and 0 bases from J, leaving 10 bases between. In DNA, the CDR3 is TGTGCCTGGAGTGTAAGGCGGGCTAGCACAGATACGCAGTATTTT. Translation: CAWSVRRASTDTQYF.

The rearrangement uses TRBV7-2 and TRBJ2-1; perhaps TRBD2 as D (6 bases). This CDR3 has 13 residues. The germline V gene has CDR1 SGHTA and CDR2 FQGNSA. The V end was cut by 2 bases, the J end by 9 bases, with 11 bases between. DNA of the CDR3: TGTGCCAGCAGCTTAAACGGGAGAAGTGAGCAGTTCTTC. It codes for CASSLNGRSEQFF.

This clonotype occurred a few times. This chain connects TRBV7-9 to TRBJ2-1; possible D gene TRBD2, 6 bases. V was pared by 2 bases and J by 0 bases, with 8 bases between. The CDR3 extends over 15 amino acids. Germline CDR1 reads SEHNR; CDR2 reads FQNEAQ (reference sequence). CDR3 residues: CASSLWEASYNEQFF. As DNA, the CDR3 is TGTGCCAGCAGCTTATGGGAGGCCTCCTACAATGAGCAGTTCTTC.

CDR3 coding DNA: TGCGCCAGCAGCTTTGGTCGGATGGGGGAAACTAATGAAAAACTGTTTTTT. Translation gives CASSFGRMGETNEKLFF. The chain is built from TRBV5-1 and TRBJ1-4, with D tentatively TRBD1 (5 bases). The CDR3 covers 17 residues. Germline assignment: CDR1 SGHRS and CDR2 YFSETQ. Trimming stripped 2 bases from V and 1 base from J, with 15 bases between.

This clonotype was seen at least ten times. The V gene is TRBV6-6, the J gene TRBJ2-2; tentatively, D is TRBD1 (5 bases). The CDR3 covers 15 residues. Germline V gene lookup returns CDR1 MNHNY and CDR2 SVGAGI (reference sequence). V shed 1 base and J shed 4 bases, with 10 bases lying between them. The CDR3 region is CASSYLGVGTGELFF. In DNA, the CDR3 is TGTGCCAGCAGTTACTTAGGGGTGGGCACCGGGGAGCTGTTTTTT.

This clonotype was counted between two and nine times. This chain joins TRBV24-1 and TRBJ2-5; 10 nucleotides agree with TRBD1. Germline CDR1 is KGHDR and CDR2 is SFDVKD. V gave up 3 bases and J gave up 2 bases; unmatched junction bases: 5. CDR3 length equals 16 residues. The CDR3 coding sequence is TGTGCCACCAGTGATAGGGACAGGGGCTCACAAGAGACCCAGTACTTC. It yields the protein CATSDRDRGSQETQYF.

This clonotype was picked up many times. The germline gene is not matched at one end of the junction; a read error may be the cause. The chain employs TRBV5-1 and TRBJ2-6; D is uncertain. The germline gives CDR1 SGHRS, CDR2 YFSETQ. The length of the CDR3 is 14 residues. CDR3 residues: CASTLTAGANVLTF. Here the CDR3 DNA reads TGCGCCAGCACCTTGACGGCTGGGGCCAACGTCCTGACTTTC. Together with reference TRBV5-1 and TRBJ2-6, the CDR3 gives the full variable domain: KAGVTQTPRYLIKTRGQQVTLSCSPISGHRSVSWYQQTPGQGLQFLFEYFSETQRNKGNFPGRFSGRQFSNSRSEMNVSTLELGDSALYLCASTLTAGANVLTFGAGSRLTVL.

This clonotype occurred a few times. J is TRBJ1-1 and V is TRBV2; 8 bases fit TRBD1. CDR3 length: 13 amino acids. The germline CDR1 and CDR2 sequences are SNHLY and FYNNEI. The V gene end was trimmed by 7 bases and the J gene end by 5 bases; junction bases not matched to a gene: 6. The CDR3 sequence is CASTRGPGTEAFF. The CDR3 DNA reads TGTGCCAGCACCAGGGGGCCGGGGACTGAAGCTTTCTTT.